This T cell receptor (beta chain) was documented in a study of CD8 T cells in ankylosing spondylitis. Study-wide results and caveats: A CD8+ phenotype characterized the disease-linked clones, which were relatively rare in peripheral blood. A motif of eight highly homologous TCR beta variants was seen as apparently characteristic of ankylosing spondylitis blood.

Quantitative 5'-RACE with molecular barcodes was used to make the TCR beta libraries. From the 5' RACE reads, TCRdb called clonotypes with MiXCR, one entry per CDR3 protein. The profile shows under 250,000 distinct CDR3 sequences, 30% to 35% of them singletons. On this clonotype: Its specificity is unknown.

The CDR3 runs to 15 residues. V lost 2 bases, J lost 3 bases, and 3 bases stayed unmatched. Germline lookup yields CDR1 MNHNS and CDR2 SASEGT. The receptor was isolated from a male donor with ankylosing spondylitis or in good health (not recorded which). Sequenced material: blood, either unsorted or a sorted T cell fraction (not recorded which). This chain connects TRBV6-1 to TRBJ2-2, with 7 bases matching TRBD1. The CDR3 DNA is TGTGCCAGCAGTGAATGGGGGACAGACACCGGGGAGCTGTTTTTT. It codes for CASSEWGTDTGELFF.